Only one count was recorded for the clone carrying this TCR beta chain. Trimming stripped 2 bases from V and 1 base from J, with 9 bases between. The CDR3 length is 14 residues. CDR1 is SGHTA and CDR2 is FQGNSA in the germline V gene. The data were taken from a study of shared clonotypes between healthy human individuals. Assay used: immunoSEQ multiplex PCR; TCRdb lists only in-frame clones, some missing. This sample yields roughly 2,500,000 clones, of which 93% are seen a single time; about 0.34% belongs to the top ten. This sequence joins TRBV7-2 and TRBJ2-7; D is unresolved. This receptor was identified in a man aged 18 to 35 in good health. Some clones in this sample may be carry-over from other donors' samples. Sequenced sample: naive CD4+ T cells from PBMCs. Subset indicated: CD45RA+ positively selected. CDR3 nucleotides: TGTGCCAGCAGCTTACTAGAAGTGTCCTACGAGCAGTACTTC. Its protein is CASSLLEVSYEQYF.